This TCR beta chain is from a study of cytomegalovirus exposure and HLA in healthy donors (dated by TCRdb to 2016 to 2017). Background for the entire study: An earlier analysis of around 600 of the donors reported more than 250 Gb of sequence data and 117 million unique TCR beta sequences from approximately 180 million T cells. Roughly 300 gigabases of sequencing data and tens of millions of unique TCR sequences were included in an early release covering around 600 HLA-typed donors. Among the roughly 390 genotyped donors, approximately 76% belonged to the genetic ancestry cluster associated with self-reported Caucasian donors. The aim of the study was to test whether cataloging public T cell receptors could identify signatures of past pathogen exposure. The study profiled the T cell repertoires of about 640 subjects by immunosequencing and related them to cytomegalovirus serostatus. Along with the 666-subject first cohort, a separate validation cohort of over a hundred different subjects was used. To predict cytomegalovirus infection status, the study brought together high-throughput TCR immunosequencing, statistical association of individual TCRs with disease status, and machine learning. A later analysis re-examined previously published TCR beta repertoires from around 670 donors and added high-resolution HLA genotyping to investigate patterns of TCR occurrence. In the later analysis, no new phenotypic data were used to find candidate immune exposures; instead, reliance was placed on TCR beta sequences and their occurrence across donors. An earlier analysis of 587 of the donors used high-throughput TCR beta sequencing to judge whether each TCR beta V gene segment behaved as functional or pseudogenic. Donor age, sex, ethnicity and CMV serostatus were compiled alongside the repertoire data. A later genetic analysis took genome-wide SNP genotypes for about 55% of the 666 donors and used that subset as a discovery cohort. Every discovery cohort repertoire had been produced on one sequencing platform. HLA typing covered class I and class II loci at four-digit resolution. The number of typed donors differed by locus: about 620-630 for A, B, C, DRB1 and DQB1; 500 to 550 for DQA1; 600 to 610 for DPA1; and about 450 for DPB1. Roughly 5 DR-DQ haplotypes were handled as single units for association and clustering because linkage in the cohort was strong. On average, 235,054 unique TCR beta nucleotide sequences were sequenced per donor among several hundred genotyped donors of the cohort, with roughly 20% of those sequences being non-productive.

Overall study outcomes, separate from this receptor: Because HLA typing was unavailable for some donors at each locus, only the typed subset was used in association tests. Some IMGT-functional V segments, including TRBV6-2 and TRBV6-3, could not be distinguished by the 87-base-pair reads and were therefore excluded. The authors suggested that the approach could potentially be generalized to other disease states and immunological phenotypes. Immune exposure information for the cohort was limited to CMV serostatus. A further reported finding was that TCR beta sequences accurately predicted the HLA-A and HLA-B alleles for most subjects in the first cohort. Cytomegalovirus status was reported to be diagnosed by the classifier with high specificity and sensitivity in both the original and validation cohorts. While some public TCRs were present in many individuals, most TCR sequences turned up only very rarely across donors. A later analysis found that most CMV-associated TCR beta chains appeared HLA-restricted, with HLA associations seemingly driven largely by CMV exposure. A few of the identified cytomegalovirus-associated TCR beta chains were confirmed in vitro to be specific for cytomegalovirus antigens. V-gene and J-gene trimming of TCR beta chains was associated with a missense DCLRE1C variant in a later genetic analysis, and the association was replicated in an independent cohort. Compared with equally common non-associated chains, HLA-associated TCR beta chains in a later analysis were more clonally expanded and had lower generation probabilities. Only TCR beta chains were sequenced in this cohort, and the absence of alpha or paired-chain data limited detectable features. In a later analysis, about 16,000 TCR beta sequences were associated with specific HLA alleles at a false discovery rate of 0.05. A total of 150 to 200 TCR beta chains were listed by the study as associated with cytomegalovirus. Because counts were too low, about 15 rarely observed V segments, including chromosome 9 orphons, were left out of the earlier analysis of about 500 of the donors. Strong co-occurrence of HLA alleles, especially DR and DQ, made assigning TCR associations to individual alleles difficult. Correlated functional status among segregating V segments might reflect linkage disequilibrium, but an unknown experimental factor could not be ruled out. According to a later genetic analysis, donors in an Asian-associated ancestry cluster had fewer N-insertions in productive TCRs than the roughly 700-donor mean. Broadly in line with IMGT annotations, most TCR beta V segments showed up in productive rearrangements about 87% or about 30% of the time in an earlier analysis of under 700 of the donors. A later analysis reported that several top co-occurrence clusters appeared linked to parvovirus B19, influenza, CMV and Epstein-Barr virus. Presence/absence analyses assumed roughly uniform sequencing depth across donors, an assumption that may not hold. In a later analysis, TCR association rates were found to vary across HLA loci, with the most associated TCRs seen for DRB1 alleles and the fewest for HLA-C alleles. The sequencing pipeline was judged likely to have produced a cluster of highly shared sequence variants as a technical artifact.

For this clone: The antigen this receptor binds is unknown. Nothing much larger sits one base from this clone, and base qualities are not available.

The cohort consisted of 670 or so healthy bone marrow donors. At the time of sampling, all cohort members were nominally healthy, though unrecorded immune exposures were likely present. The donor tested CMV seronegative, placing the donor among the 350 to 400 seronegative members of the cohort. Each donor provided a peripheral blood sample, and peripheral blood mononuclear cells were used for TCR beta sequencing. The Qiagen DNeasy Blood Extraction Kit was used to extract genomic DNA from the blood cell samples. The protocol used for the library was the immunoSEQ multiplex PCR assay. For the multiplex PCR, a mixture combining 60 forward primers for TCR Vbeta segments and 13 reverse primers for TCR Jbeta segments was used. The CDR3 region of rearranged TCR beta genes was amplified from genomic DNA with a multiplex PCR assay. Amplified TCR beta libraries were sequenced as 87-base-pair reads on the Illumina HiSeq System. The paper's data handling went like this. A later analysis tallied some 79 million unique TCR beta chains across the 550 to 850 repertoires, and about 12 million of those chains were shared by two or more donors. Raw reads were error-corrected and collapsed into unique sequences with a nearest-neighbor algorithm that merged closely related sequences to remove PCR and sequencing errors. To assign V, D and J gene segments, CDR3 sequences were aligned to IMGT reference sequences. Each retained sequence needed at least a six-nucleotide match to both a V gene segment and a J gene segment. A rearrangement was called productive if the CDR3 had no stop codons and remained in frame with V and J, and every other rearrangement was called non-productive. CDR3 was defined by IMGT convention, running from the second conserved V-encoded cysteine to the conserved J-encoded phenylalanine. The earlier analysis of a few hundred of the donors excluded sequences that lacked an unambiguous match to a single V gene segment. An earlier analysis of 587 of the donors called V segments functional above 56.7% productive rearrangements and segregating when the between-donor standard deviation exceeded 5%. A statistical classification framework was built for diagnosing cytomegalovirus status from the catalog of TCR beta chain sequences. A later analysis assigned V and J genes by comparing TCR nucleotide sequences with IMGT/GENE-DB human TR gene sequences. In a later analysis, CDR3 sequences and most-parsimonious VDJ recombination scenarios were assigned using the TCRdist pipeline. In a later analysis, each TCR beta chain was defined by its CDR3 amino acid sequence together with its V-gene family, and reads lacking a unique V-gene family were excluded. To address suspected cross-contamination and a sequencing artifact, a later analysis removed around 600 highly shared, low-generation-probability nucleotide sequences. In a later analysis, a clonal expansion index for each public chain was calculated from normalized within-repertoire ranks of inferred template counts. In a later analysis, generation probabilities were computed using a VDJ recombination model fitted to out-of-frame rearrangements, and the results were checked against IGoR. Hypergeometric tests were used in a later analysis to score TCR-TCR, TCR-HLA and TCR-CMV co-occurrence, with a repertoire-size bias correction applied to the TCR pairs. To estimate false discovery rates, a later analysis permuted the HLA or CMV assignments 20 times. In a later analysis, co-occurring TCRs were grouped using DBSCAN, and TCRdist sequence similarity was added for clustering within HLA-allele-positive subsets. Repertoires with fewer than 30,000 or more than 120,000 public chains were left out of co-occurrence clustering, as were about 5 repertoires with anomalous nucleotide sharing. The table comes from immuneACCESS by way of TCRdb, which keeps in-frame sequences with V and J called. Part of the clones is missing from these tables; in studies checked, under half for an unresolved V gene and the rest for unknown reasons. D and trimming come from the DNA, and the V and J calls and clone size come from that table. Counted in this sample were roughly 69,000 clones; approximately 76% of them appeared once. The ten largest account for 5.4% of the sample.

Sequences SNHLY (CDR1) and FYNNEI (CDR2) are obtained from the germline V gene. V is shortened by 3 bases, J by 4 bases, and the region joining them spans 12 bases. Taken from cysteine to phenylalanine, the CDR3 has 15 residues. Left in the record is the CDR3 DNA by itself, 45 bases read in frame from the first base. This sequence was found in a man aged 50 or older in good health and CMV-seronegative. Sequenced material: PBMCs. The chain was built from TRBV2 and TRBJ2-2, and perhaps TRBD2 as D gene, on 5 matching bases. Read as DNA, the sequence is TGTGCCAGCAGTGAGCTAGCCGGTACCACCGGGGAGCTGTTTTTT. It is translated as CASSELAGTTGELFF.